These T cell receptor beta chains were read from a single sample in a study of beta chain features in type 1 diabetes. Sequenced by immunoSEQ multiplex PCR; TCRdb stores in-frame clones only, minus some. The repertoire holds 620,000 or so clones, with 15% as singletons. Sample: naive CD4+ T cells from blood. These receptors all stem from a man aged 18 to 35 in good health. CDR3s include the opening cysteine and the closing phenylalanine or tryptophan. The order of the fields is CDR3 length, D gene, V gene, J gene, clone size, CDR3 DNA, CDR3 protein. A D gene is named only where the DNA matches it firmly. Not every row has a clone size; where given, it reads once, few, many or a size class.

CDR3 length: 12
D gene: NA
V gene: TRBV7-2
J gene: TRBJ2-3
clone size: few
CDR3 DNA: TGTGCCAGCCGCTTTTCCACAGATACGCAGTATTTT
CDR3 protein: CASRFSTDTQYF

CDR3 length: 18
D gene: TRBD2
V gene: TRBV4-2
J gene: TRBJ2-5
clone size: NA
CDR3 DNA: TGTGCCAGCAGCCAAGATAGGCTAGCGGGAGGCCGAGGGGAGACCCAGTACTTC
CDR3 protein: CASSQDRLAGGRGETQYF

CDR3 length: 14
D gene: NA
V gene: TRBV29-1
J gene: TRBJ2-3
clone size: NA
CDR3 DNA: TGCAGCGCCTTTAGGGGGGGAAGCACAGATACGCAGTATTTT
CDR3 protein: CSAFRGGSTDTQYF

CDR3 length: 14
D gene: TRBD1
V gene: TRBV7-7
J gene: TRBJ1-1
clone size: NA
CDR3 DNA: TGTGCTAGCAGCCAACTGACAGGGGGCACTGAAGCTTTCTTT
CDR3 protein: CASSQLTGGTEAFF

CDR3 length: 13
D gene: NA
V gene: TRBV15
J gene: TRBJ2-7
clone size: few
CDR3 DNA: TGTGCCACCGGCAAGGGACACACCTACGAGCAGTACTTC
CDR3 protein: CATGKGHTYEQYF

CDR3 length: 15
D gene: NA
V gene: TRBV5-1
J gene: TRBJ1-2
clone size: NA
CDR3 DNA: TGCGCCAGCAGCTTGGATGGGACAAGGGGCGGGGGCTACACCTTC
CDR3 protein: CASSLDGTRGGGYTF

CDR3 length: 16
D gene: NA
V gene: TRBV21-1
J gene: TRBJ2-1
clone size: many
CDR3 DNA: TGTGCCAGCAGCAAAAACCAGGCGCACTCCTACAATGAGCAGTTCTTC
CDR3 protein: CASSKNQAHSYNEQFF

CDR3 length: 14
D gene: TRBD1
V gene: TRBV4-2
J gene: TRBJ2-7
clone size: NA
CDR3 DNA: TGTGCCAGCAGCTCAGGACAGGGTAATTGGGAGCAGTACTTC
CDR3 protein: CASSSGQGNWEQYF

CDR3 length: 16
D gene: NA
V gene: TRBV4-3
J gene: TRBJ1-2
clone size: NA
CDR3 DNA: TGCGCCAGCAGCCAAGGGCGGACGGAAGCTAACTATGGCTACACCTTC
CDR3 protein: CASSQGRTEANYGYTF

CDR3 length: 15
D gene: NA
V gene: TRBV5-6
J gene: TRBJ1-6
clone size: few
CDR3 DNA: TGTGCCAGCAGCTTTCGGGGAGGGTTTAATTCACCCCTCCACTTT
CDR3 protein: CASSFRGGFNSPLHF

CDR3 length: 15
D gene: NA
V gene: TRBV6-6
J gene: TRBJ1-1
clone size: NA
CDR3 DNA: TGTGCCGGAAACAGGGAGGGAAAGGGAAGAACTGAAGCTTTCTTT
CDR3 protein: CAGNREGKGRTEAFF

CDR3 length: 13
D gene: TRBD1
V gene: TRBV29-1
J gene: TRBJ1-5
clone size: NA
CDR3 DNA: TGCAGCGTTCGGACAGGGGGCAATCAGCCCCAGCATTTT
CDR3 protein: CSVRTGGNQPQHF

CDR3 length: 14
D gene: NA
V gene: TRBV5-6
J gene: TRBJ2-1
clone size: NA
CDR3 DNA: TGTGCCAGCAGCTTGATCTGGGGTGGGGATGAGCAGTTCTTC
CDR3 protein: CASSLIWGGDEQFF

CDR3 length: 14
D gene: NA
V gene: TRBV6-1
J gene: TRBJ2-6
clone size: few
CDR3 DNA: TGTGCCAGCCAGCGGCTGACTGGGGCCAACGTCCTGACTTTC
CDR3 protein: CASQRLTGANVLTF

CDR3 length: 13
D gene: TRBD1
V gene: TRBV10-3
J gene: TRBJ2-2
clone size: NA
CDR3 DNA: TGTGCCACCGACAGGGGTTACACCGGGGAGCTGTTTTTT
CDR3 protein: CATDRGYTGELFF

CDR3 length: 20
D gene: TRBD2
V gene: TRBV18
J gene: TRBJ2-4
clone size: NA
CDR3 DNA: TGTGCCAGCTCACCACCGATCGGACTAGCGGGGAAGGGGCCCAAAAACATTCAGTACTTC
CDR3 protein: CASSPPIGLAGKGPKNIQYF

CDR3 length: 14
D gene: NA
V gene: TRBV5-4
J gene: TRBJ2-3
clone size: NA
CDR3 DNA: TGTGCCAGCAGTCAAGGGTCTAACACAGATACGCAGTATTTT
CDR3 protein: CASSQGSNTDTQYF

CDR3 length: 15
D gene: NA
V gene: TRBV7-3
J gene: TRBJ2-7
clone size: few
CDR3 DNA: TGTGCCAGCAGCTCCCAGGCAGGGTCCTCCTACGAGCAGTACTTC
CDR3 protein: CASSSQAGSSYEQYF

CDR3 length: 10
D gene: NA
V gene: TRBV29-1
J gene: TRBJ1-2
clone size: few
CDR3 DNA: TGCAGCGTTCGGATCTATGGCTACACCTTC
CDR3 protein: CSVRIYGYTF

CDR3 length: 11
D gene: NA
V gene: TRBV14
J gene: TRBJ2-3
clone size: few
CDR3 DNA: TGTGCCAGCAGCCACATGGTCGGGCAGTATTTT
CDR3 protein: CASSHMVGQYF

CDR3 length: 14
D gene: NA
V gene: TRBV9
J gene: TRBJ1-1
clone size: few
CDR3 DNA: TGTGCCAGCAGCGTAGATAGGGTGAACACTGAAGCTTTCTTT
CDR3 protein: CASSVDRVNTEAFF

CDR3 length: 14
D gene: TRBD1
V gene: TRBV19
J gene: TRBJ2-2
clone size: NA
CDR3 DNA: TGTGCCAGTAGTGGGACAGGGAACACCGGGGAGCTGTTTTTT
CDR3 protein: CASSGTGNTGELFF

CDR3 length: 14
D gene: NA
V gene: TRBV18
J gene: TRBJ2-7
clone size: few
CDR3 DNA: TGTGCCAGCTCACCACAGTTATGGGGCTACGAGCAGTACTTC
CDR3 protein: CASSPQLWGYEQYF

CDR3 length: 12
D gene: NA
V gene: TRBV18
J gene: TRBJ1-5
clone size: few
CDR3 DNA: TGTGCCAGCTCACCTCAAGATCAGCCCCAGCATTTT
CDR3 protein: CASSPQDQPQHF

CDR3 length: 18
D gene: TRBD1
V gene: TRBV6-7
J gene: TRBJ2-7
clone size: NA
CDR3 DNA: TGTGCCAGCAGTTACTCGATGGTTTCGGGACAGGGCTTCTACGAGCAGTACTTC
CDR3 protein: CASSYSMVSGQGFYEQYF

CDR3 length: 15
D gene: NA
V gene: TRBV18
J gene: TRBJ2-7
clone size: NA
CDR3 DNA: TGTGCCAGCTCATCGGTACGGGACAAAGCCTACGAGCAGTACTTC
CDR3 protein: CASSSVRDKAYEQYF

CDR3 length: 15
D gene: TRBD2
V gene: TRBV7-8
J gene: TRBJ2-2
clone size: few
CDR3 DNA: TGTGCCAGCAGCTTAGTACTAGCGGGAGCCGGGGAGCTGTTTTTT
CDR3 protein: CASSLVLAGAGELFF